Sequencing of this T cell receptor (beta chain) was carried out in a study of cytomegalovirus exposure and HLA in healthy donors. Study-wide results and limits: Follow-up analysis later connected one missense variant in DCLRE1C with trimming of TCR beta V- and J-genes. Later work associated roughly 15,000 TCR beta sequences with HLA alleles at 0.05 false discovery rate. Later analysis placed DRB1 highest and HLA-C lowest in TCR association rates, which differed by HLA locus.

In the case of this clone: Its specificity is unknown.

In the PCR, 60 Vbeta and 13 Jbeta primers were used. Profiling relied on immunoSEQ multiplex PCR, and the TCRdb table lists in-frame clones only, not all of them. In total, the table holds fewer than 150,000 clones. The CDR3 contains 19 residues. Germline V gene sequence: CDR1 SGDLS, CDR2 YYNGEE. Losses at the gene ends were 0 bases for V and 5 bases for J; bases not matched to a gene: 11. The chain uses TRBV9 and TRBJ2-5; 15 bases match TRBD2. The sequencing sample was made of PBMCs. The sequence was collected from a man aged 40-55 years in good health and CMV-seronegative. The CDR3 region is CASSVEPGLAGGPGETQYF. The CDR3 coding sequence is TGTGCCAGCAGCGTAGAGCCCGGACTAGCGGGGGGGCCGGGGGAGACCCAGTACTTC.